These T cell receptor beta chains were read from a single sample in a study of beta chain features in type 1 diabetes. The protocol was immunoSEQ multiplex PCR, while the TCRdb copy is restricted to in-frame clones and leaves out a portion. The sample consists of about 60,000 clones, roughly three fifths of them appearing once. Sequenced sample: Tregs from blood. Receptors were obtained from a woman under 30 in good health. The CDR3 runs from the conserved cysteine through the conserved F or W. D genes are given only for firm matches. The size field is filled for only some rows; it gives once, few, many or a size class.

clone_size j_call d_call v_call cdr3_aa cdr3_nt
- TRBJ1-2 TRBD1 TRBV30 CAWDRGGYTF TGTGCCTGGGACAGGGGTGGCTACACCTTC
few TRBJ1-2 - TRBV29-1 CSVGGQVENYGYTF TGCAGCGTTGGTGGCCAGGTGGAAAACTATGGCTACACCTTC
- TRBJ1-4 - TRBV6-6 CASSYSRDEKLFF TGTGCCAGCAGTTACTCTCGGGATGAAAAACTGTTTTTT
- TRBJ2-7 - TRBV30 CAWSVLFGSGAYEQYF TGTGCCTGGAGTGTACTCTTCGGGAGTGGCGCCTACGAGCAGTACTTC
- TRBJ1-4 TRBD1 TRBV29-1 CSVNLGSGTVNEKLFF TGCAGCGTCAATTTGGGCTCCGGGACAGTTAATGAAAAACTGTTTTTT
- TRBJ1-5 TRBD1 TRBV19 CASSPTGARNQPQHF TGTGCCAGTAGCCCGACAGGGGCCAGGAATCAGCCCCAGCATTTT
- TRBJ1-2 - TRBV5-1 CASSLETGTHYYGYTF TGCGCCAGCAGCTTGGAGACAGGTACACACTACTATGGCTACACCTTC
- TRBJ2-7 TRBD1 TRBV5-6 CASSLVGGDRAKDEQYF TGTGCCAGCAGCTTGGTGGGCGGGGACAGGGCAAAAGACGAGCAGTACTTC
- TRBJ2-1 TRBD2 TRBV11-2 CASSPSGRGLREQFF TGTGCCAGCAGCCCTAGCGGGAGAGGATTACGTGAGCAGTTCTTC
- TRBJ2-2 - TRBV5-6 CASSPRGGTGELFF TGTGCCAGCAGTCCCAGAGGGGGAACCGGGGAGCTGTTTTTT
few TRBJ1-1 TRBD1 TRBV6-1 CASRVQGAIPEAFF TGTGCCAGCAGGGTACAGGGGGCGATACCTGAAGCTTTCTTT
- TRBJ1-1 - TRBV30 CAWDVVGAAFF TGTGCCTGGGACGTTGTGGGCGCGGCTTTCTTT
- TRBJ1-5 - TRBV7-2 CASSEQGYRDQPQHF TGTGCCAGCAGCGAACAGGGCTATCGGGATCAGCCCCAGCATTTT
few TRBJ1-5 TRBD1 TRBV19 CASGQGGGGTQHF TGTGCCAGTGGACAGGGGGGTGGTGGTACCCAGCATTTT
- TRBJ2-6 TRBD1 TRBV6-8 CASSTSDRGKEAGANVLTF TGTGCCAGCAGCACCTCGGACAGGGGGAAAGAAGCTGGGGCCAACGTCCTGACTTTC
- TRBJ2-5 TRBD2 TRBV29-1 CSVESRTSGFETQYF TGCAGCGTTGAATCAAGGACTAGCGGGTTTGAGACCCAGTACTTC
once TRBJ1-5 - TRBV4-1 CASSQEGGGFVSQPQHF TGCGCCAGCAGCCAAGAAGGTGGGGGGTTCGTTTCTCAGCCCCAGCATTTT
- TRBJ1-5 TRBD1 TRBV10-3 CATTTGNNQPQHF TGTGCCACAACGACAGGGAATAATCAGCCCCAGCATTTT
- TRBJ1-2 - TRBV29-1 CSVVAGDGYGYTF TGCAGCGTTGTTGCAGGGGATGGCTATGGCTACACCTTC
- TRBJ2-7 TRBD2 TRBV7-2 CASSLSSSGGTYEQYF TGTGCCAGCAGCTTATCCTCTAGCGGGGGTACCTACGAGCAGTACTTC